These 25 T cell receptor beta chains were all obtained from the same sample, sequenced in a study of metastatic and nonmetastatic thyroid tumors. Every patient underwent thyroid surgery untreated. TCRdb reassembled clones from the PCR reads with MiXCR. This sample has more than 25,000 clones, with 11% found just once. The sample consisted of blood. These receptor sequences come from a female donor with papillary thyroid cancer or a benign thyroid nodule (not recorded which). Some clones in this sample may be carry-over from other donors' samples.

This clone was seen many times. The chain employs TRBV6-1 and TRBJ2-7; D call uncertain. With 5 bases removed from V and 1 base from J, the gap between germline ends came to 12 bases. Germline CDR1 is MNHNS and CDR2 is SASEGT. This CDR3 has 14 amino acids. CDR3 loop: CASSRSGPSYEQYF. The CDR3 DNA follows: TGTGCCAGCAGTAGGTCTGGACCTTCCTACGAGCAGTACTTC.

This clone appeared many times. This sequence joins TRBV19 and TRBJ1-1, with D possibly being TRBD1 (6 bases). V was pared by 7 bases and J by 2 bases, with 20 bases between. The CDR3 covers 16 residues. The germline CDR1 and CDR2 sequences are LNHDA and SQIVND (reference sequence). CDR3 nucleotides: TGTGCCAGTAAGGCGGACAGCCGTAGGGTTAACACTGAAGCTTTCTTT. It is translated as CASKADSRRVNTEAFF.

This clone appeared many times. The CDR3 nucleotides are TGTGCCAGCAGCCAGCTGGAGGGTTTCACTAATGAAAAACTGTTTTTT. Its translation: CASSQLEGFTNEKLFF. The chain uses TRBV3-1 and TRBJ1-4; D ambiguous. The CDR3 is 16 amino acids. The ends were cut back, 3 bases at V and 2 bases at J, with 13 bases in the middle. CDR1 is LGHDT, CDR2 YNNKEL, per germline (reference sequence). The complete variable domain, with remaining parts taken from reference TRBV3-1 and TRBJ1-4, reads DTAVSQTPKYLVTQMGNDKSIKCEQNLGHDTMYWYKQDSKKFLKIMFSYNNKELIINETVPNRFSPKSPDKAHLNLHINSLELGDSAVYFCASSQLEGFTNEKLFFGSGTQLSVL.

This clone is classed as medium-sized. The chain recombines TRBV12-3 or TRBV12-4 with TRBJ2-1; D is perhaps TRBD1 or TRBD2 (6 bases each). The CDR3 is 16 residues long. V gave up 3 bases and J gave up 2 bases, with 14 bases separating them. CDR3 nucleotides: TGTGCCAGCAGTTTCTCTGGGGGGCGCGCCTACAATGAGCAGTTCTTC. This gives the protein CASSFSGGRAYNEQFF.

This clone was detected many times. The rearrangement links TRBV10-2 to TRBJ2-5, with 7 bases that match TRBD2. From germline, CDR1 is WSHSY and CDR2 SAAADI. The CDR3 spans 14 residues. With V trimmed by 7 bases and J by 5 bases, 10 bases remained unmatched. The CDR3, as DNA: TGCGCCAGCATCGATAGCGGGCTGGGGGAGACCCAGTACTTC. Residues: CASIDSGLGETQYF.

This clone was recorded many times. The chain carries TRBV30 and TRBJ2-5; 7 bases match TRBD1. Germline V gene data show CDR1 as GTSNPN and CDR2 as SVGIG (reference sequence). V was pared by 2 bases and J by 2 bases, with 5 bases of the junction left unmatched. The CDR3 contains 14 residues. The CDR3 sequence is CAWSRRDRQETQYF. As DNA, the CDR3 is TGTGCCTGGAGTAGAAGGGACAGACAAGAGACCCAGTACTTC.

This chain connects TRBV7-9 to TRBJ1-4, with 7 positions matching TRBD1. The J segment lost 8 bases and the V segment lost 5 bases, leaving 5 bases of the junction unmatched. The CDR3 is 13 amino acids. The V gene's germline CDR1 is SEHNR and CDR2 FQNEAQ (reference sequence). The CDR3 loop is CASSRQGGEKLFF. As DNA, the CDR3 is TGTGCCAGCAGCCGACAGGGAGGGGAAAAACTGTTTTTT.

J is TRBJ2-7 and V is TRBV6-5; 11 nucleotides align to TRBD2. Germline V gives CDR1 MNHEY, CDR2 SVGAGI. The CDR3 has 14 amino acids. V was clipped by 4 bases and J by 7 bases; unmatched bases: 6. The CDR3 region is CASSLAGGQPEQYF. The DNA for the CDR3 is TGTGCCAGCAGTTTAGCGGGAGGGCAGCCGGAGCAGTACTTC.

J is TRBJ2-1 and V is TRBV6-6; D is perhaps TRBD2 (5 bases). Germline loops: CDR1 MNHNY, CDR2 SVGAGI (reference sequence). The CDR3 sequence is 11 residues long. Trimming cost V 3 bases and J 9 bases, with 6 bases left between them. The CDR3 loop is CASSYGGEQFF. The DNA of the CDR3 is TGTGCCAGCAGTTATGGAGGTGAGCAGTTCTTC.

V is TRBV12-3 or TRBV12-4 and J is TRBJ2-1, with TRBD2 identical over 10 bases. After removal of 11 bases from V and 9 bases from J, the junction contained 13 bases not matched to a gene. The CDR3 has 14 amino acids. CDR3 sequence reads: CAFSFSSGSGEQFF. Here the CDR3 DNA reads TGTGCCTTCAGTTTTTCTAGCGGGAGCGGTGAGCAGTTCTTC.

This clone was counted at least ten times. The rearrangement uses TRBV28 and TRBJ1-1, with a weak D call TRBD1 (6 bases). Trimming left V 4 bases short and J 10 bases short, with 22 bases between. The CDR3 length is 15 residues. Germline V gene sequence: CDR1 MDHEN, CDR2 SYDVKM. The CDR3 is CASSSGAKGELGAFF. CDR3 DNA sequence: TGTGCCAGCAGTTCAGGGGCCAAAGGGGAACTGGGAGCTTTCTTT.

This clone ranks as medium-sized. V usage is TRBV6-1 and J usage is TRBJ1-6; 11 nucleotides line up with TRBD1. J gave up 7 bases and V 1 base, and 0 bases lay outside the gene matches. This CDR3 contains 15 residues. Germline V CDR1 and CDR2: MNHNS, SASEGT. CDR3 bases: TGTGCCAGCAGTGAAGGGACAGGGGGCAATTCACCCCTCCACTTT. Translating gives CASSEGTGGNSPLHF.

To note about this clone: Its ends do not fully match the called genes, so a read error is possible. This CDR3 is CASSLEGTSGSGTQCF. CDR3 nucleotide sequence: TGTGCCAGCAGCTTAGAAGGGACTAGCGGGAGTGGGACCCAGTGCTTC. This chain links TRBV7-2 with TRBJ2-5; 14 bases line up with TRBD2. The length of the CDR3 is 16 residues. Germline assignment: CDR1 SGHTA and CDR2 FQGNSA.

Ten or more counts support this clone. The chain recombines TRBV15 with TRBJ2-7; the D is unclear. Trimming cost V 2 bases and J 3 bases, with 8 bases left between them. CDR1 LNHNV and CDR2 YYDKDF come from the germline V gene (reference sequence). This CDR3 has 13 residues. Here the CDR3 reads CATSRSQSYEQYF. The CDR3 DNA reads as TGTGCCACCAGCAGAAGTCAGAGCTACGAGCAGTACTTC. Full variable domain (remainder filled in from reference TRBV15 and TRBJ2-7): DAMVIQNPRYQVTQFGKPVTLSCSQTLNHNVMYWYQQKSSQAPKLLFHYYDKDFNNEADTPDNFQSRRPNTSFCFLDIRSPGLGDTAMYLCATSRSQSYEQYFGPGTRLTVT.

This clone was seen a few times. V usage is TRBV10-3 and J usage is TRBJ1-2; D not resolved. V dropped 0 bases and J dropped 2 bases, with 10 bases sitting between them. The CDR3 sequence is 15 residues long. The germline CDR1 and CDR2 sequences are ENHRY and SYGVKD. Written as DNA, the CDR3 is TGTGCCATCAGTGAGTCGTCTGGAGGGAACTATGGCTACACCTTC. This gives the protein CAISESSGGNYGYTF.

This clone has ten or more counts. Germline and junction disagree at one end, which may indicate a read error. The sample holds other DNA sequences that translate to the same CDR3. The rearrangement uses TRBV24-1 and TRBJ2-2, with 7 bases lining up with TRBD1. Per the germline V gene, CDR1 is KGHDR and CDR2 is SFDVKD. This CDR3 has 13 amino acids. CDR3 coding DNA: TGTGCCACCAGCAGGGGGTCGACCGGGGAGCTGTTTTTC. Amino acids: CATSRGSTGELFF.

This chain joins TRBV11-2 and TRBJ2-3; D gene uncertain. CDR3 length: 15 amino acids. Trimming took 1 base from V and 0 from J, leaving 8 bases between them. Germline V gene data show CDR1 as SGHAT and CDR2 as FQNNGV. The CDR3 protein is CASSLGRRSTDTQYF. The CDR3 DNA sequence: TGTGCCAGCAGCTTAGGGAGAAGAAGCACAGATACGCAGTATTTT.

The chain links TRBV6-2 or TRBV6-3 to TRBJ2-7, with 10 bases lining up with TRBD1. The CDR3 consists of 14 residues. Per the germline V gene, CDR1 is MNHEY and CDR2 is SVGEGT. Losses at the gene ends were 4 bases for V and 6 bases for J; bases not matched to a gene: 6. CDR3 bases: TGTGCCAGCAGTTCGGGACAGGGGAGTTCCGAGCAGTACTTC. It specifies CASSSGQGSSEQYF.

The CDR3 loop is CASSERGRGWTEAFF. In DNA form, the CDR3 reads TGTGCCAGCAGTGAACGAGGGCGAGGATGGACTGAAGCTTTCTTT. The J gene is TRBJ1-1, the V gene TRBV6-1; D is ambiguous. The CDR3 sequence is 15 residues long. Deletions cut 2 bases from V and 5 bases from J, with 15 bases between. The germline V gene encodes CDR1 MNHNS and CDR2 SASEGT.

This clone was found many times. The CDR3 region has the DNA TGCAGTGCTAGAGAGTTAGGGGAAGACTATGGCTACACCTTC. This sequence encodes CSARELGEDYGYTF. The rearrangement joins TRBV20-1 to TRBJ1-2; perhaps TRBD1 as D (5 bases). The CDR3 contains 14 residues. V was pared by 0 bases and J by 3 bases, with 11 bases between. Germline V CDR1 and CDR2: DFQATT, SNEGSKA (reference sequence).

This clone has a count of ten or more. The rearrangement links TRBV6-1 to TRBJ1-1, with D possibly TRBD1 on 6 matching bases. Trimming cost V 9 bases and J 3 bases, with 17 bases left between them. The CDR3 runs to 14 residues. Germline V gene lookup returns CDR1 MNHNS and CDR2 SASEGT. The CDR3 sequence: CASPNWGQDTEAFF. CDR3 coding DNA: TGTGCCAGTCCGAACTGGGGACAAGACACTGAAGCTTTCTTT.

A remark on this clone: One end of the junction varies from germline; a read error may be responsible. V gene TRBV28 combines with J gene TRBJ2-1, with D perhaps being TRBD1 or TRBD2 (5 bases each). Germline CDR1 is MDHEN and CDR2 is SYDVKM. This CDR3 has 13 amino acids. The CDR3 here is CASGGRALIEHFF. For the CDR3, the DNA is TGTGCCAGCGGGGGACGGGCCCTTATTGAGCACTTCTTC.

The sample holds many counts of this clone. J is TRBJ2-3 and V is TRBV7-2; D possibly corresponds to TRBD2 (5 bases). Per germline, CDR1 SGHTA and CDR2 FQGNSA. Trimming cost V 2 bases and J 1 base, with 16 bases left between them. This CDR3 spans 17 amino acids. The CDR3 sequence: CASSLSYLASRTDTQYF. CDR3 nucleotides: TGTGCCAGCAGCTTAAGTTACCTAGCCTCCCGCACAGATACGCAGTATTTT.

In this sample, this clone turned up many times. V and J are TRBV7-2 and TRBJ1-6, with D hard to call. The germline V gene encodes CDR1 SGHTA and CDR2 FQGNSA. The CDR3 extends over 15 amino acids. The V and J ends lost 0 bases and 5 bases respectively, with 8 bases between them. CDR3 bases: TGTGCCAGCAGCTTAGCGACAAGCAATAATTCACCCCTCCACTTT. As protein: CASSLATSNNSPLHF.

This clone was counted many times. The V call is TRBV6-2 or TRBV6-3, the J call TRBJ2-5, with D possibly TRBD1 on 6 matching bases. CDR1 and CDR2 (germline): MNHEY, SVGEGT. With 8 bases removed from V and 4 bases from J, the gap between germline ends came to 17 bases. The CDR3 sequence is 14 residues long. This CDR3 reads CASRQTGTGETQYF. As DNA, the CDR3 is TGTGCCAGCCGACAAACAGGGACCGGAGAGACCCAGTACTTC.